The 14 T cell receptor beta chains in this list originate from one sample, sequenced in a study of OX40 agonist ivuxolimab in advanced cancers. Produced via immunoSEQ multiplex PCR; TCRdb's table is partial and in-frame only. The profile shows about 22,000 clones, roughly 80% of them singletons. The specimen was CD4+ or CD8+ T cells sorted from blood, collected in a trial of the OX40 agonist ivuxolimab. All receptors derive from an adult with an advanced solid tumor such as melanoma, head and neck, liver or kidney cancer.

V and J are TRBV19 and TRBJ1-5; D gene uncertain. Trimming shortened V by 9 bases and J by 9 bases, and 18 bases separated the two germline ends. Germline V CDR1 and CDR2: LNHDA, SQIVND (reference sequence). This CDR3 has 13 residues. This chain's CDR3 is CASDPPDRAPQHF. CDR3 DNA sequence: TGTGCCAGCGACCCACCCGACCGAGCGCCCCAGCATTTT. Complete variable domain (other parts from reference TRBV19 and TRBJ1-5): DGGITQSPKYLFRKEGQNVTLSCEQNLNHDAMYWYRQDPGQGLRLIYYSQIVNDFQKGDIAEGYSVSREKKESFPLTVTSAQKNPTAFYLCASDPPDRAPQHFGDGTRLSIL.

This clone rates as medium-sized. The chain links TRBV6-1 to TRBJ1-6; D might be TRBD1 (5 bases). There are 13 residues in the CDR3. CDR1 is MNHNS and CDR2 is SASEGT in the germline V gene. The ends were cut back, 5 bases at V and 10 bases at J, with 12 bases in the middle. The CDR3 DNA sequence: TGTGCCAGCAGTACCAGGGTAAACTCACCCCTCCACTTT. Translation gives CASSTRVNSPLHF.

This clone has just one count. The chain combines TRBV7-2 with TRBJ2-7; 9 nucleotides match TRBD2. CDR1 is SGHTA and CDR2 is FQGNSA in the germline V gene. The CDR3 length is 17 residues. V lost 7 bases, J lost 6 bases, and 19 bases stayed unmatched. CDR3 protein: CASTERGSSGTGGEQYF. The DNA of the CDR3 is TGTGCCAGCACCGAAAGAGGATCTAGCGGGACGGGCGGCGAGCAGTACTTC.

This chain uses TRBV20-1 with TRBJ2-1; no firm D call. V shed 4 bases and J shed 8 bases, with 6 bases lying between them. This CDR3 comprises 10 residues. Germline CDR1 reads DFQATT; CDR2 reads SNEGSKA (reference sequence). CDR3 residues: CSATGDEQFF. CDR3 nucleotides: TGCAGTGCTACTGGGGATGAGCAGTTCTTC.

This clone has just one count. The V call is TRBV14, the J call TRBJ1-2; TRBD1 agrees at 7 bases. Trimming at V came to 2 bases and at J to 8 bases, leaving 17 bases not matched to a gene. Germline-derived CDR1 and CDR2 are SGHDN and FVKESK. The CDR3 extends over 17 amino acids. Here the CDR3 reads CASSQTRGTAGAGGYTF. DNA for the CDR3: TGTGCCAGCAGCCAAACGAGGGGGACAGCCGGCGCGGGGGGCTACACCTTC.

The chain couples TRBV10-3 to TRBJ1-1; no definite D call. V lost 3 bases to trimming and J lost 4 bases, with 9 bases between them. CDR3 size: 13 residues. From germline, CDR1 is ENHRY and CDR2 SYGVKD. The CDR3 spells CAISEVVGTEAFF. The CDR3 DNA is TGTGCCATCAGTGAAGTGGTGGGCACTGAAGCTTTCTTT.

The chain combines TRBV4-1 with TRBJ2-7, with D unresolved. CDR1 MGHRA and CDR2 YSYEKL come from the germline V gene. Trimming left V 1 base short and J 1 base short, with 8 bases between. This CDR3 region has 14 residues. As DNA, the CDR3 is TGCGCCAGCAGCCAAGTTTTAGCATCCTACGAGCAGTACTTC. Amino acids: CASSQVLASYEQYF.

The chain has TRBV6-5 and TRBJ1-5; D gene uncertain. CDR1 is MNHEY and CDR2 is SVGAGI in the germline V gene. The CDR3 is made up of 15 amino acids. V lost 0 bases and J 1 base, leaving 7 bases between the germline ends. The CDR3 region is CASSYSFGSNQPQHF. In DNA form, the CDR3 reads TGTGCCAGCAGTTACTCGTTTGGGAGCAATCAGCCCCAGCATTTT.

V gene TRBV5-4 combines with J gene TRBJ2-3; TRBD2 aligns across 8 bases. CDR3 length: 16 residues. J lost 1 base, V lost 0 bases, and 4 bases had no gene match. Per germline, CDR1 SGHNT and CDR2 YYREEE (reference sequence). CDR3 in amino acids: CASSLAGRGGTDTQYF. DNA of the CDR3: TGTGCCAGCAGCTTGGCTGGGCGGGGGGGCACAGATACGCAGTATTTT.

V is TRBV9 and J is TRBJ2-6; possibly TRBD2 for D (5 bases). V lost 2 bases and J 0 bases, leaving 6 bases between the germline ends. The CDR3 loop spans 15 amino acids. Germline V gene lookup returns CDR1 SGDLS and CDR2 YYNGEE. Written as DNA, the CDR3 is TGTGCCAGCAGCGTTGGGAGCTCTGGGGCCAACGTCCTGACTTTC. Its protein is CASSVGSSGANVLTF.

J is TRBJ1-6 and V is TRBV5-6, with D perhaps matching TRBD1 (5 bases). Germline lookup yields CDR1 SGHDT and CDR2 YYEEEE. The CDR3 contains 15 residues. V shed 0 bases and J shed 6 bases, with 10 bases lying between them. The CDR3 sequence: CASSLASGFNSPLHF. The CDR3 DNA sequence: TGTGCCAGCAGCTTGGCGTCAGGGTTTAATTCACCCCTCCACTTT.

V is TRBV29-1 and J is TRBJ2-5; D is undetermined. The CDR3 has 11 residues. Germline V gives CDR1 SQVTM, CDR2 ANQGSEA. Trimming pared 5 bases from V and 2 bases from J, leaving 6 bases between. DNA for the CDR3: TGCAGCGTTTACGAGCAAGAGACCCAGTACTTC. This sequence encodes CSVYEQETQYF. Using reference TRBV29-1 and TRBJ2-5 for the parts outside the CDR3, the full variable domain is SAVISQKPSRDICQRGTSLTIQCQVDSQVTMMFWYRQQPGQSLTLIATANQGSEATYESGFVIDKFPISRPNLTFSTLTVSNMSPEDSSIYLCSVYEQETQYFGPGTRLLVL.

This clone was picked up a small number of times. This rearrangement joins TRBV9 to TRBJ1-6; D remains ambiguous. Trimming stripped 0 bases from V and 10 bases from J, with 8 bases between. Germline CDR1 is SGDLS and CDR2 is YYNGEE. This CDR3 has 13 residues. The CDR3 is CASSVESGSPLHF. CDR3 DNA sequence: TGTGCCAGCAGCGTAGAATCGGGGTCACCCCTCCACTTT.

This clone was seen once. The chain carries TRBV6-1 and TRBJ2-7; D is uncertain. Germline V gene sequence: CDR1 MNHNS, CDR2 SASEGT. The CDR3 is 13 amino acids. The V end was cut by 3 bases, the J end by 1 base, with 7 bases between. The CDR3 is CASSEFDSYEQYF. The CDR3, as DNA: TGTGCCAGCAGTGAGTTCGATTCCTACGAGCAGTACTTC.